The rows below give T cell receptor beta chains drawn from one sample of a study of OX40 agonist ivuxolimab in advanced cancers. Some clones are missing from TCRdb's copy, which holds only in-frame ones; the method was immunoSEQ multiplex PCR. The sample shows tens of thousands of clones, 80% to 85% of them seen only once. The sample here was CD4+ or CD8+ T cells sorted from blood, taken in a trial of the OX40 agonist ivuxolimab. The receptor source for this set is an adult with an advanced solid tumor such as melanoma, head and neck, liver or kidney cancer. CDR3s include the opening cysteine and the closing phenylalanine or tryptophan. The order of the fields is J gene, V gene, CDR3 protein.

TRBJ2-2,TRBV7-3,CASSSSRDTGELFF
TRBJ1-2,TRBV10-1,CASSVNLRDYGYTF
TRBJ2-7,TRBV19,CASSRASQGGSYEQYF
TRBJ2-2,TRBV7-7,CASSLRETTGELFF
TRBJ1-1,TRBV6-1,CASSAIGTGSNTEAFF
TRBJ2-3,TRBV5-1,CASSLELAVSTDTQYF
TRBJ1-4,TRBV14,CASSQARLGSEKLFF
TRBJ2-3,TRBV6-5,CASRRDLDTQYF
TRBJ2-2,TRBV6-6,CASSPTGVAGELFF
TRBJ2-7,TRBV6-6,CASSPKGDEQYF
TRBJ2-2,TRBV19,CASSRQGMGGGELFF
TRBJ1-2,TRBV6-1,CASVEDSPNYGYTF
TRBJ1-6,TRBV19,CASKLRRSSYNSPLHF
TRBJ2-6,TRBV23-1,CASSQGGSGANVLTF
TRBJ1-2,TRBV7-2,CASSLAPYGYTF
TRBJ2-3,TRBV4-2,CASSQDMADTQYF
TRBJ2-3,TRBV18,CASSPSQRGATDTQYF
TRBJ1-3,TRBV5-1,CASSLGDLSGNTIYF
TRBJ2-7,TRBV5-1,CASSPGQGADYEQYF
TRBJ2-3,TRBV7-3,CASSPGGGTDTQYF
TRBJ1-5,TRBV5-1,CASSLGPAGTGGWINQPQHF
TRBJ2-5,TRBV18,CASSPPNQETQYF
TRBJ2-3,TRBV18,CASSQGQGTDTQYF
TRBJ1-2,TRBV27,CASSFFNRDGYTF
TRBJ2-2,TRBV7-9,CASSAPLAGENTGELFF
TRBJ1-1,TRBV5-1,CASSYQQGDTEAFF
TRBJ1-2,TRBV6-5,CASSPSSFNYGYTF
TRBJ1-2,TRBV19,CASSKGQGANYGYTF
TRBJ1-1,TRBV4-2,CASSQDLVTGGRDTEAFF
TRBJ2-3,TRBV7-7,CASSLSSTDTQYF
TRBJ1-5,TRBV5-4,CASSPVGEQPQHF
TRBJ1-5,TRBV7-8,CASSSNTGSFNQPQHF
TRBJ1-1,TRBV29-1,CSVRETEAFF
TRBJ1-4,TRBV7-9,CASSYWTEREKLFF
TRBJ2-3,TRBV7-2,CASSYRGEDTQYF
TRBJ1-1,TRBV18,CASSPHPEAFF
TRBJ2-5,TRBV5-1,CASSIAGGQETQYF
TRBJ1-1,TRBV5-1,CASSLGQGWGTEAFF
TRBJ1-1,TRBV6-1,CASDRGHTEAFF
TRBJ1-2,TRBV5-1,CASSLETGEGDYGYTF
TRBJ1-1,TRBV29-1,CSVGTWTEAFF
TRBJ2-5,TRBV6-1,CASSVQFIQETQYF
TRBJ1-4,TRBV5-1,CASSLNTATNEKLFF
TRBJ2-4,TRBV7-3,CASSPGTGDPKNIQYF
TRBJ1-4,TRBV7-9,CASNRNRGEKLFF
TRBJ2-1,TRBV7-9,CASSLAGAREQFF
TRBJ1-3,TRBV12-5,CASGLNTIYF
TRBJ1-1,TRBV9,CASSVDRDRGQGNTEAFF
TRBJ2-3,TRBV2,CASSSSTDTQYF
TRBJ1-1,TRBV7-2,CASSLAGLRNTEAFF
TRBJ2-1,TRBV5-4,CASERGGIRDEQFF
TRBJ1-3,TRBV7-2,CASSLVRGAEGGNTIYF
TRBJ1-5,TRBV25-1,CASSRTEINQPQHF
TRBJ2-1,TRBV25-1,CASSAAGVYNEQFF
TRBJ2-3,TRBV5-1,CASREGTSGVDTQYF